This T cell receptor (beta chain) was observed in a study of blood T cell repertoires in COVID-19 (dated by TCRdb to 2018 to 2021). Some background on the complete study: Samples covering the acute and convalescent phases of COVID-19 were provided by collaborators in the United States, Italy and Spain. Where available, HLA class I and class II types were taken from metadata supplied by the sample provider and were not determined by assay-based typing. The prospective study material was composed of cDNA or gDNA derived from T cells, B-cell-depleted T cells, or PBMCs. A freely available public database, intended as a resource for researchers studying the immune response to SARS-CoV-2, is where the repertoires were released. Sample metadata almost always included a de-identified subject ID, COVID-19 status, age in years and sex. Samples were obtained from the ongoing ImmuneRACE study (first 160 participants) and from 1,254 subjects provided by 6 global collaborators. The dataset comprised deeply sampled blood TCRbeta repertoires from subjects exposed to, actively infected with, or recovered from COVID-19.

Enrolling through a virtual design, the prospective study's participants ranged in age from roughly 18 to 89 years and lived across roughly 23 United States geographic areas. In the prospective study, cohorts were assigned on the basis of participant-reported clinical history obtained from a screening survey and a study questionnaire. Each participant in the prospective study had whole blood, serum and a nasopharyngeal or oropharyngeal swab collected by mobile phlebotomists. Participants in the prospective study had the option to provide additional blood draws and questionnaires over a 2-month period. Prospective study blood samples were shipped either frozen or at room temperature before DNA extraction. What the authors observed across the whole study: The quantity of clinical and demographic metadata differed by source and by participant and was supplied without curation.

Comments on this clone: Its antigen is currently not known. Base qualities were left out, and no much larger clone turns up one base away. The same CDR3 also results from other DNA sequences found in this sample.

V is clipped by 0 bases and J by 2 bases, and the sequence between their germline boundaries is 10 bases long. The cysteine opens and the phenylalanine closes a CDR3 of 15 amino acids. Only CDR3 DNA is held: 45 bases, read in frame from base 1. CDR1 MNHEY and CDR2 SVGAGI are derived from the germline V gene. TCRbeta CDR3 regions were amplified from genomic DNA using the immunoSEQ Assay, a bias-controlled multiplex PCR. The authors' pipeline ran thus. Within the assay, amplification of reference gene primers was used to estimate how many nucleated cells each sample contained. Sequence reads were collapsed and filtered to measure the absolute abundance of every unique TCRbeta CDR3 rearrangement. For each sample, productive Simpson clonality was calculated by taking the square root of Simpson's diversity index across productive rearrangements. Imported from immuneACCESS, the table was reduced by TCRdb to in-frame sequences with V and J called. These copies leave out some clones; in studies compared against another copy, an unresolved V gene accounts for under half, and the cause of the remainder is not known. The V and J calls and the clone size are those of that table, but D and trimming were determined from the DNA. This sample lists about 210,000 clones; 81% were detected once. The ten largest clonotypes hold 8% to 9.5% of the sample.

The receptor comes from a woman between 50 and 59 years old with acute COVID-19. The sample taken for sequencing was PBMCs or T cells enriched from blood (not recorded which). This receptor chain uses TRBV6-5 and TRBJ1-1; the D gene identity is not certain. The nucleotides are TGTGCCAGCAGTTACTCAAGATGGGCAAACACTGAAGCTTTCTTT. Its protein is CASSYSRWANTEAFF.